This is a list of T cell receptor beta chains from one sample in a study of CD8 T cells in Susac syndrome. TCRdb recomputed calls from the immunoSEQ multiplex PCR reads with MiXCR, one row per CDR3 protein. The table shows about 200,000 distinct CDR3 sequences, with over 85% occurring only once. The sequenced sample was CD4+ T cells from PBMCs. The receptors were sampled from a human donor in good health. CDR3s include the opening cysteine and the closing phenylalanine or tryptophan. D genes are given only for firm matches. Only part of the rows carry a size: once, few, many, or a class if the clone is expanded.

v_call	j_call	clone_size	d_call	cdr3_aa	cdr3_nt
TRBV20-1	TRBJ2-1	NA	TRBD1	CSATWAGQGNNEQFF	TGCAGTGCAACTTGGGCGGGACAGGGTAACAATGAGCAGTTCTTC
TRBV20-1	TRBJ2-1	NA	TRBD1	CSARRTGGSYNEQFF	TGCAGTGCTAGACGAACAGGGGGCTCATACAATGAGCAGTTCTTC
TRBV20-1	TRBJ1-2	NA	NA	CSARSPEGYTF	TGCAGTGCTAGATCTCCCGAGGGCTACACCTTC
TRBV27	TRBJ1-1	few	NA	CASSSRQMNTEAFF	TGTGCCAGCAGTTCAAGACAGATGAACACTGAAGCTTTCTTT
TRBV28	TRBJ2-6	NA	NA	CASSRQWANVLTF	TGTGCCAGCAGCCGACAGTGGGCCAACGTCCTGACTTTC
TRBV12-3/TRBV12-4	TRBJ1-6	NA	NA	CASSSSNSPLHF	TGTGCCAGCAGTTCTAGTAATTCACCCCTCCACTTT
TRBV5-1	TRBJ1-4	NA	NA	CASSLKGTQLFF	TGCGCCAGCAGCTTGAAGGGGACGCAACTGTTTTTT
TRBV20-1	TRBJ1-1	NA	NA	CRGQGTEAFF	TGCAGGGGCCAGGGCACTGAAGCTTTCTTT
TRBV27	TRBJ2-1	NA	NA	CASSSASGPNNEQFF	TGTGCCAGCAGTTCGGCCAGCGGGCCTAACAATGAGCAGTTCTTC
TRBV4-1	TRBJ2-3	NA	TRBD2	CASSQGGVSGGAQDTQYF	TGCGCCAGCAGCCAAGGAGGGGTTAGCGGGGGGGCACAAGATACGCAGTATTTT
TRBV5-6	TRBJ2-5	NA	NA	CASSPRMGGETQYF	TGTGCCAGCAGCCCCCGGATGGGGGGAGAGACCCAGTACTTC
TRBV27	TRBJ1-1	NA	NA	CASSLLWEHTEAFF	TGTGCCAGCAGTTTATTGTGGGAACACACTGAAGCTTTCTTT
TRBV30	TRBJ1-4	NA	NA	CAWSVRGVGEKLFF	TGTGCCTGGAGTGTAAGGGGAGTAGGTGAAAAACTGTTTTTT
TRBV7-8	TRBJ2-1	NA	NA	CASSTYTFQFF	TGTGCCAGCAGCACATATACCTTCCAGTTCTTC
TRBV12-3/TRBV12-4	TRBJ2-1	NA	NA	CAVAQGGSWQFF	TGTGCCGTCGCACAGGGTGGTTCATGGCAGTTCTTC
TRBV7-2	TRBJ2-7	NA	TRBD2	CASSPSSGPYEQYF	TGTGCCAGCAGCCCATCTAGCGGGCCCTACGAGCAGTACTTC
TRBV29-1	TRBJ2-7	NA	TRBD1	CSVEAGGYEQYF	TGCAGCGTTGAGGCAGGGGGCTACGAGCAGTACTTC
TRBV5-6	TRBJ2-3	NA	NA	CASSLIDGSTDTQYF	TGTGCCAGCAGCTTGATCGACGGTAGCACAGATACGCAGTATTTT
TRBV20-1	TRBJ2-1	NA	TRBD1	CSARDGPGGSYNEQFF	TGCAGTGCTAGAGATGGGCCAGGGGGCTCCTACAATGAGCAGTTCTTC
TRBV28	TRBJ2-3	NA	TRBD2	CASSPTSGVDTQYF	TGTGCCAGCAGTCCGACTAGCGGGGTGGATACGCAGTATTTT
TRBV9	TRBJ1-1	NA	NA	CASSVQGQNTEAFF	TGTGCCAGCAGCGTACAAGGACAGAACACTGAAGCTTTCTTT
TRBV29-1	TRBJ2-5	NA	NA	CSALGPQETQYF	TGCAGCGCTCTTGGACCCCAAGAGACCCAGTACTTC
TRBV20-1	TRBJ2-7	NA	TRBD2	CSATLRGGTTYEQYF	TGCAGTGCTACCCTGCGCGGGGGGACCACCTACGAGCAGTACTTC
TRBV4-2	TRBJ2-1	NA	NA	CASSQDPQITTYNEQFF	TGTGCCAGCAGCCAAGATCCCCAGATAACCACCTACAATGAGCAGTTCTTC
TRBV3-1	TRBJ2-5	NA	NA	CASSQDRPTGTQYF	TGTGCCAGCAGCCAAGATCGGCCAACGGGGACCCAGTACTTC
TRBV30	TRBJ1-1	NA	TRBD1	CAWSPTGRSAFF	TGTGCCTGGAGTCCGACAGGGCGATCAGCTTTCTTT
TRBV3-1	TRBJ2-1	NA	NA	CASSQVAGPYNEQFF	TGTGCCAGCAGCCAAGTGGCAGGGCCCTACAATGAGCAGTTCTTC
TRBV29-1	TRBJ1-5	NA	TRBD1	CSAPTGGSNQPQHF	TGCAGCGCCCCGACAGGGGGAAGCAATCAGCCCCAGCATTTT
TRBV5-1	TRBJ2-5	NA	NA	CASSFRQPQETQYF	TGCGCCAGCAGCTTCCGGCAGCCTCAAGAGACCCAGTACTTC
TRBV4-3	TRBJ2-7	once	TRBD1	CASSQDPRQGGEQYF	TGCGCCAGCAGCCAAGATCCGAGACAGGGTGGCGAGCAGTACTTC
TRBV4-1	TRBJ1-1	NA	NA	CASSSLLGAATEAFF	TGCGCCAGCAGCTCCCTCTTGGGTGCGGCCACTGAAGCTTTCTTT
TRBV3-1	TRBJ2-4	NA	NA	CASSHTGENIQYF	TGTGCCAGCAGCCATACCGGGGAAAACATTCAGTACTTC
TRBV5-1	TRBJ2-5	NA	TRBD1	CASSLQGAQETQYF	TGTGCCAGCTCTCTTCAGGGGGCCCAAGAGACCCAGTACTTC
TRBV27	TRBJ1-1	NA	TRBD1	CASSSPGGSTEAFF	TGTGCCAGCAGTTCGCCAGGGGGCAGTACTGAAGCTTTCTTT
TRBV20-1	TRBJ2-3	NA	TRBD2	CSARVAGGSTSTDTQYF	TGCAGTGCTAGAGTGGCGGGGGGGTCGACTAGCACAGATACGCAGTATTTT
TRBV5-8	TRBJ2-6	few	NA	CASSLDRSGANVLTF	TGTGCCAGCAGTCTAGACCGCTCTGGGGCCAACGTCCTGACTTTC
TRBV5-6	TRBJ2-1	NA	TRBD2	CASSLLAGVGVNEQFF	TGTGCCAGCAGCTTGCTAGCGGGAGTGGGAGTCAATGAGCAGTTCTTC
TRBV15	TRBJ2-1	NA	NA	CATSRERRNRQFF	TGTGCCACCAGCAGAGAAAGGAGAAACAGGCAGTTCTTC
TRBV11-2	TRBJ2-3	NA	NA	CASGLVGGPDTQYF	TGTGCCAGCGGCTTAGTAGGGGGGCCAGATACGCAGTATTTT
TRBV30	TRBJ1-1	NA	NA	CAWSVQLGVAFF	TGTGCCTGGAGTGTACAGTTGGGGGTGGCTTTCTTT
TRBV29-1	TRBJ1-2	NA	NA	CSVEEGSYYGYTF	TGCAGCGTTGAAGAGGGGTCGTACTATGGCTACACCTTC
TRBV28	TRBJ2-2	NA	NA	CASSWDLYRVNTGELFF	TGTGCCAGCAGCTGGGACCTGTACAGGGTTAACACCGGGGAGCTGTTTTTT
TRBV6-5	TRBJ1-1	NA	NA	CASSVVGANTEAFF	TGTGCCAGCAGCGTCGTGGGGGCGAACACTGAAGCTTTCTTT
TRBV4-3	TRBJ2-1	NA	NA	CASSQGLISYNEQFF	TGCGCCAGCAGCCAAGGGCTAATAAGCTACAATGAGCAGTTCTTC
TRBV15	TRBJ1-1	once	NA	CATSRDPLNTEAFF	TGTGCCACCAGCAGAGACCCATTGAACACTGAAGCTTTCTTT
TRBV7-7	TRBJ2-1	NA	NA	CASSVGVGRLFF	TGTGCTAGCAGCGTGGGAGTAGGTCGGTTGTTCTTC
TRBV29-1	TRBJ1-2	NA	NA	CGTWENYGYTF	TGCGGAACGTGGGAAAACTATGGCTACACCTTC
TRBV29-1	TRBJ1-1	NA	NA	CSAGPGSGTEAFF	TGCAGCGCCGGTCCAGGGTCAGGGACTGAAGCTTTCTTT
TRBV12-5	TRBJ1-1	NA	NA	CASGLTYTEAFF	TGTGCTAGTGGTTTGACTTACACTGAAGCTTTCTTT
TRBV5-4	TRBJ1-2	NA	NA	CAYSQGNYGYTF	TGTGCCTACTCACAGGGAAACTATGGCTACACCTTC
TRBV6-6	TRBJ1-1	few	TRBD1	CASSSTGVNTEAFF	TGTGCCAGCAGTTCTACAGGGGTGAACACTGAAGCTTTCTTT
TRBV20-1	TRBJ2-1	NA	NA	CSAPGQLSGHYNEQFF	TGCAGTGCTCCGGGACAACTATCAGGGCACTACAATGAGCAGTTCTTC
TRBV20-1	TRBJ2-7	NA	TRBD1	CSARARTGRTYEQYF	TGCAGTGCTAGAGCACGGACAGGAAGAACCTATGAGCAGTACTTC
TRBV30	TRBJ2-1	NA	NA	CAGGGQLGGYNEQFF	TGTGCCGGAGGGGGGCAACTGGGAGGGTACAATGAGCAGTTCTTC
TRBV7-9	TRBJ2-1	NA	TRBD2	CASSLEGGGGVEQFF	TGTGCCAGCAGCTTAGAGGGTGGCGGGGGAGTTGAGCAGTTCTTC
TRBV20-1	TRBJ2-1	NA	TRBD2	CSAEQREKNNEQFF	TGCAGTGCTGAACAGCGGGAGAAGAACAATGAGCAGTTCTTC
TRBV24-1	TRBJ1-1	NA	NA	CATRRSAKNTEAFF	TGTGCCACCAGGAGATCAGCAAAGAACACTGAAGCTTTCTTT
TRBV21-1	TRBJ1-2	NA	NA	CAGWTHHGYTF	TGTGCCGGGTGGACACATCACGGCTACACCTTC
TRBV3-1	TRBJ2-1	NA	NA	CASSQAVGNEQFF	TGTGCCAGCAGCCAGGCTGTGGGAAATGAGCAGTTCTTC